One sample yielded the 18 T cell receptor beta chains listed below, sequenced in a study of T-cell memory formation after mild COVID-19. In TCRdb, the 5' RACE reads were re-called with MiXCR into one record per CDR3 protein. This table holds tens of thousands of distinct CDR3 sequences, 10% to 15% found once. The sample comprised PBMCs or a T cell subset sorted from them (not recorded which). The receptor set was obtained from a man aged 18-30 years who had mild COVID-19 (a few samples of this study predate the infection). Cell type and time point are not known.

This chain uses TRBV27 with TRBJ1-2; D not resolved. This CDR3 comprises 10 residues. From germline, CDR1 is MNHEY and CDR2 SMNVEV (reference sequence). Trimming stripped 4 bases from V and 8 bases from J, with 5 bases between. The CDR3 loop is CASSWEGYTF. The DNA for the CDR3 is TGTGCCAGCAGTTGGGAGGGCTACACCTTC.

The chain employs TRBV5-5 and TRBJ1-1; unclear D gene. V lost 1 base and J lost 4, with 11 bases in between. The CDR3 is made up of 14 amino acids. The V gene's germline CDR1 is SGHKS and CDR2 YYEKEE (reference sequence). CDR3 DNA sequence: TGTGCCAGCAGCTTGCTAGATGGCATCACTGAAGCTTTCTTT. This sequence encodes CASSLLDGITEAFF.

The rearrangement uses TRBV7-2 and TRBJ1-6; D is unresolved. Trimming stripped 2 bases from V and 7 bases from J, with 3 bases between. The CDR3 sequence is 12 residues long. CDR1 is SGHTA, CDR2 FQGNSA, per germline. The chain's CDR3 is CASSLRNSPLHF. The CDR3, as DNA: TGTGCCAGCAGCTTAAGGAATTCACCCCTCCACTTT. Full variable domain (missing parts from reference TRBV7-2 and TRBJ1-6): GAGVSQSPSNKVTEKGKDVELRCDPISGHTALYWYRQSLGQGLEFLIYFQGNSAPDKSGLPSDRFSAERTGGSVSTLTIQRTQQEDSAVYLCASSLRNSPLHFGNGTRLTVT.

This clonotype was counted a few times. The chain employs TRBV7-7 and TRBJ2-7; TRBD1 matches 8 bases. The V gene end was trimmed by 3 bases and the J gene end by 2 bases; junction bases not matched to a gene: 6. CDR1 SSHAT and CDR2 FNYEAQ come from the germline V gene (reference sequence). CDR3 length: 15 amino acids. The CDR3 here is CASSFGQGDTYEQYF. DNA for the CDR3: TGTGCCAGCAGCTTCGGACAGGGAGATACCTACGAGCAGTACTTC.

This clonotype has a count of ten or more. This rearrangement joins TRBV10-3 to TRBJ1-1; 7 positions agree with TRBD1. V gave up 5 bases and J gave up 4 bases; unmatched junction bases: 13. The CDR3 extends over 16 amino acids. Germline values: CDR1 ENHRY, CDR2 SYGVKD. CDR3 sequence (DNA): TGTGCCATCAGTTCTCCAAACAGGGGCCTCGGCACTGAAGCTTTCTTT. Amino acid sequence: CAISSPNRGLGTEAFF.

This rearrangement joins TRBV20-1 to TRBJ2-1; TRBD2 aligns across 13 bases. The J call is in doubt because the DNA end fits TRBJ2-5 better. The CDR3 sequence is 16 residues long. From germline, CDR1 is DFQATT and CDR2 SNEGSKA (reference sequence). CDR3 in DNA: TGCAGTGCTAGCCCTAGACTAGCGGGGGGCATGGAGACCCAGTACTTC. Its translation is CSASPRLAGGMETQYF.

The genes are TRBV6-5 and TRBJ1-1; TRBD1 is a possible D gene (6 bases). From germline, CDR1 is MNHEY and CDR2 SVGAGI. V lost 6 bases to trimming and J lost 10 bases, with 15 bases between them. CDR3 length: 12 residues. CDR3 loop: CASSAVGRGAFF. In DNA, the CDR3 is TGTGCCAGCAGCGCCGTCGGCAGGGGAGCTTTCTTT.

The table lists this clonotype with a few counts. This rearrangement joins TRBV20-1 to TRBJ2-7, with unresolved D. Germline-derived CDR1 and CDR2 are DFQATT and SNEGSKA (reference sequence). V was shortened by 2 bases and J by 5 bases, with 10 bases between the two germline ends. This CDR3 region has 12 residues. The CDR3 reads CSARSGLHEQYF. The CDR3, as DNA: TGCAGTGCTAGATCTGGTCTCCACGAGCAGTACTTC.

The chain links TRBV20-1 to TRBJ1-6, with 7 bases fitting TRBD1. V gave up 6 bases and J gave up 8 bases; unmatched junction bases: 7. This CDR3 has 13 amino acids. Germline assignment: CDR1 DFQATT and CDR2 SNEGSKA (reference sequence). This chain's CDR3 is CSALRQGDSPLHF. The CDR3 DNA sequence: TGCAGTGCCCTTAGACAGGGCGATTCACCCCTCCACTTT.

The chain joins TRBV20-1 to TRBJ2-4; the D call may be TRBD1 or TRBD2 (5 bases each). Per germline, CDR1 DFQATT and CDR2 SNEGSKA (reference sequence). This CDR3 has 14 amino acids. Trimming pared 1 base from V and 0 bases from J, leaving 7 bases between. The CDR3 is CSARAGTAKNIQYF. DNA for the CDR3: TGCAGTGCTAGAGCCGGGACAGCCAAAAACATTCAGTACTTC.

V is TRBV20-1 and J is TRBJ1-5, with a weak D call TRBD1 (6 bases). CDR3 length equals 12 residues. Germline loops: CDR1 DFQATT, CDR2 SNEGSKA (reference sequence). The CDR3 nucleotides read TGCACTGCGTTACAGGGAAATCAGCCCCAGCATTTT. Amino acids: CTALQGNQPQHF.

This clonotype showed up just a few times. The chain recombines TRBV20-1 with TRBJ2-7; 10 bases agree with TRBD1. CDR1 and CDR2 (germline): DFQATT, SNEGSKA (reference sequence). The CDR3 is 15 residues long. V lost 1 base, J lost 4 bases, and 7 bases stayed unmatched. The DNA of the CDR3 is TGCAGTGCTAGAGTGAGGGACAGGGGAACGTACGAGCAGTACTTC. Its translation: CSARVRDRGTYEQYF.

V gene TRBV20-1 combines with J gene TRBJ2-5; TRBD2 aligns across 11 bases. CDR1 DFQATT and CDR2 SNEGSKA come from the germline V gene (reference sequence). The CDR3 length is 15 residues. V lost 2 bases, J lost 4 bases, and 6 bases stayed unmatched. Written as DNA, the CDR3 is TGCAGTGCTAGAACCCGACTAGCGGGACGAGAGACCCAGTACTTC. This translates into CSARTRLAGRETQYF.

There are a few counts of this clonotype. The chain employs TRBV11-2 and TRBJ1-5; TRBD1 might be the D (6 bases). The CDR3 spans 15 residues. Germline CDR1 SGHAT, CDR2 FQNNGV. V was clipped by 0 bases and J by 6 bases, with 12 bases between them. CDR3 protein: CASSLDQGTGQPQHF. Here the CDR3 DNA reads TGTGCCAGCAGCTTAGACCAGGGGACGGGTCAGCCCCAGCATTTT.

This clonotype has more than one count but fewer than ten. The gene calls are TRBV20-1 and TRBJ2-3; TRBD2 agrees at 8 bases. This CDR3 contains 12 residues. The V gene's germline CDR1 is DFQATT and CDR2 SNEGSKA (reference sequence). V trimming: 6 bases; J trimming: 1 base; junction bases outside the gene matches: 0. CDR3 in DNA: TGCAGTGCCGGGGGGGGCACAGATACGCAGTATTTT. Translation gives CSAGGGTDTQYF.

J is TRBJ1-1 and V is TRBV7-6; no firm D call. Looked up from germline, CDR1 is SGHVS and CDR2 is FNYEAQ. The V end was cut by 1 base, the J end by 8 bases, with 11 bases between. This CDR3 comprises 13 residues. CDR3 bases: TGTGCCAGCAGCTTAGGGTCTTTAGGGGAAGCTTTCTTT. It translates to CASSLGSLGEAFF.

This clonotype was recorded a few times. This sequence joins TRBV20-1 and TRBJ1-5; D possibly corresponds to TRBD1 (5 bases). Germline CDR1 and CDR2: DFQATT and SNEGSKA (reference sequence). This CDR3 is built from 11 residues. Between the trimmed V and J ends, which lost 3 bases and 9 bases, there was a span of 9 bases. CDR3 loop: CSARGPLPQHF. The CDR3 coding sequence is TGCAGTGCTAGGGGACCCCTGCCCCAGCATTTT.

The table lists this clonotype with many counts. The J gene is TRBJ2-1, the V gene TRBV5-1; D gene ambiguous. Germline V gives CDR1 SGHRS, CDR2 YFSETQ. CDR3 length equals 16 residues. V lost 0 bases, J lost 2 bases, and 12 bases lay in between. CDR3 sequence: CASSLGGRRAYNEQFF. CDR3 in DNA: TGCGCCAGCAGCTTGGGAGGCAGACGGGCCTACAATGAGCAGTTCTTC.